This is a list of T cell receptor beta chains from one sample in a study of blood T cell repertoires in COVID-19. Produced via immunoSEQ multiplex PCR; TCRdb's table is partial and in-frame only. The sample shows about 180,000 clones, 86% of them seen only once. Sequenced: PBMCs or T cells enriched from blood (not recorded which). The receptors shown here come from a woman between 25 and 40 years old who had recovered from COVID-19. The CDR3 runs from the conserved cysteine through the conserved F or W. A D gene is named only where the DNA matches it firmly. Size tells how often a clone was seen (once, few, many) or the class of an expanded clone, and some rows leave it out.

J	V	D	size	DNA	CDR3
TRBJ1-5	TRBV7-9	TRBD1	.	TGTGCCAGCAGCACAGGGGGCGTTCAGCCCCAGCATTTT	CASSTGGVQPQHF
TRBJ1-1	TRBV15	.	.	TGTGCCACCAGCAGAGATAGGGCAGGGAGGACTGAAGCTTTCTTT	CATSRDRAGRTEAFF
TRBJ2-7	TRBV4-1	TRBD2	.	TGCGCCAGCAGCCTGACCGGGACTAGCGGGAGTTCCTACGAGCAGTACTTC	CASSLTGTSGSSYEQYF
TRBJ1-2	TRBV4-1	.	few	TGCGCCAGCAGCCAAGCCTTGGGGGGTGACTATGGCTACACCTTC	CASSQALGGDYGYTF
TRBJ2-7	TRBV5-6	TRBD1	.	TGTGCCAGCAGCATAGGGACAGGACTCACCTACGAGCAGTACTTC	CASSIGTGLTYEQYF
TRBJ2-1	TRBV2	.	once	TGTGCCAGCGGCAGCTCCTACAATGAGCAGTTCTTC	CASGSSYNEQFF
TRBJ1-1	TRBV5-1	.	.	TGCGCCAGCAGTATTGGCAGGGGCCCCGACACTGAAGCTTTCTTT	CASSIGRGPDTEAFF
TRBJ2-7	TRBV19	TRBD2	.	TGTGCCAGTAGTATGCCGACTAGCGGGACTTACGAGCAGTACTTC	CASSMPTSGTYEQYF
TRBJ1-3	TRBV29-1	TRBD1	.	TGCAGCGTTGAGGGACAGGGGTTCGGAAACACCATATATTTT	CSVEGQGFGNTIYF
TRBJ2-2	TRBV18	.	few	TGTGCCAGCTCACCACCGCCGGGAGGGGAGCTGTTTTTT	CASSPPPGGELFF
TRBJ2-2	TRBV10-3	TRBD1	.	TGTGCCATCAGTGCGACGAAGGACAGGGTTTTAGGCACCGGGGAGCTGTTTTTT	CAISATKDRVLGTGELFF
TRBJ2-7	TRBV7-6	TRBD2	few	TGTGCCAGCAGCTTAGGGACAGCCTCGGGACTAGCGGGAGAGTTAGTTGACTACGAGCAGTACTTC	CASSLGTASGLAGELVDYEQYF
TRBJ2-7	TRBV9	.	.	TGTGCCAGCAGCGGACGAGGCTCCTACGAGCAGTACTTC	CASSGRGSYEQYF
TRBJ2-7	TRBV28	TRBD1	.	TGTGCCAGCAGGCGTCCGGGACAGGGGAGGGAGCAGTACTTC	CASRRPGQGREQYF
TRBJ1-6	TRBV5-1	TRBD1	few	TGCGCCAGCAGCTTGAGCGGCACAGGGGCTAATTCACCCCTCCACTTT	CASSLSGTGANSPLHF
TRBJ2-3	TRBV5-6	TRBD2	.	TGTGCCAGCAGCTTGCTAGCGGGAGCCCCCACAGATACGCAGTATTTT	CASSLLAGAPTDTQYF
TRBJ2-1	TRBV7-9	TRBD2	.	TGTGCCAGCAGCTTAACTAGCGGGACTTACAATGAGCAGTTCTTC	CASSLTSGTYNEQFF
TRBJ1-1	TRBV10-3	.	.	TGTGCCATCAGTGAGTCGGGAGCTAATGAAGCTTTCTTT	CAISESGANEAFF
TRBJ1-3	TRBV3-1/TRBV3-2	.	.	TGTGCCAGCAGCCAAGATCTCGGGGGAGAAAACACCATATATTTT	CASSQDLGGENTIYF
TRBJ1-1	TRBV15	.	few	TGTGCCACCAGCACCGGGAGCCTTTTGCGGGAAACTGAAGCTTTCTTT	CATSTGSLLRETEAFF
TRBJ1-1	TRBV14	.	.	TGTGCCAGCAGCCCTGATCGACGGGGAAGCATGAACACTGAAGCTTTCTTT	CASSPDRRGSMNTEAFF
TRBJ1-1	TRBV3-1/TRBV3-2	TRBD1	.	TGTGCCAGCAGCCAGGGACAGTTGAACACTGAAGCTTTCTTT	CASSQGQLNTEAFF
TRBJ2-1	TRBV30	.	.	TGTGCCTGGAGTCGGGGTGAGCAGTTCTTC	CAWSRGEQFF
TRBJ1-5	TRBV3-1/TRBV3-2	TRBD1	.	TGTGCCAGCAGCCAAGGTGCTGGACAGGGTAATCAGCCCCAGCATTTT	CASSQGAGQGNQPQHF
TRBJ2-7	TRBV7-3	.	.	TGTGCCAGCAGCTTATCGGGCGGGATCCACGAGCAGTACTTC	CASSLSGGIHEQYF
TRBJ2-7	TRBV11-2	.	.	TGTGCCAGCAGCTTGGGGTATGACCGGGACTCCTACGAGCAGTACTTC	CASSLGYDRDSYEQYF
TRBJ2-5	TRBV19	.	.	TGTGCCAGTAGTACTAAGGGCGGGGAGACCCAGTACTTC	CASSTKGGETQYF
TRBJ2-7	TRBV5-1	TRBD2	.	TGCGCCAGCAGCGGAGGGACTAGCGGTTGGAACGAGCAGTACTTC	CASSGGTSGWNEQYF
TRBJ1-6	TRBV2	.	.	TGTGCCAGCACCATAGACACCCCCGGTTCACCCCTCCACTTT	CASTIDTPGSPLHF
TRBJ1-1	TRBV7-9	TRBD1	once	TGTGCCAGCACCGGACAGGGTGATGTGAACACTGAAGCTTTCTTT	CASTGQGDVNTEAFF
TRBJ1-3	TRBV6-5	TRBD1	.	TGTGCCATGGGCGGGCAGGGGGTCGGAAACACCATATATTTT	CAMGGQGVGNTIYF
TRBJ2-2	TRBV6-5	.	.	TGTGCCAGCAGACCGGAGACTCGCGGGGAGCTGTTTTTT	CASRPETRGELFF
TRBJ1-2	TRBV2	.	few	TGTGCCAGCAGGGAAGACAGGTTTGATAACTATGGCTACACCTTC	CASREDRFDNYGYTF
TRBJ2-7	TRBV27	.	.	TGTGCCAGCAGCAAACGGGGGGCCTCCTACGAGCAGTACTTC	CASSKRGASYEQYF
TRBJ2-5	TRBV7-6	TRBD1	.	TGTGCCAGCAGCTTAGGGACAGGGGGGGTTCAGGGCCAGTACTTC	CASSLGTGGVQGQYF
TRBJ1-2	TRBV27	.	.	TGTGCCAGCAGCGACCAAACAGGGAACTTAGGTGGCTACACCTTC	CASSDQTGNLGGYTF
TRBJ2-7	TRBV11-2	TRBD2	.	TGTGCCAGCAGCTTAGAGCTAGCGGGAGGACGTGAGCAGTACTTC	CASSLELAGGREQYF
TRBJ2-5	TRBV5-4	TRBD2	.	TGTGCCAGCAGCGAAGGACTAGCGGGAGCACAAGAGACCCAGTACTTC	CASSEGLAGAQETQYF
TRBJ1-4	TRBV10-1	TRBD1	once	TGCGCCAGCAGTCTTTCCGGGACAGGGGATGAAAAACTGTTTTTT	CASSLSGTGDEKLFF
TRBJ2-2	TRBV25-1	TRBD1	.	TGTGCCAGCAGTGACCAGGACAGGGGGCGGACCGGGGAGCTGTTTTTT	CASSDQDRGRTGELFF
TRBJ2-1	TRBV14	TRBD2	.	TGTGCCAGCAGCCAAGATGGTATTCTGACTAGCCGGATCTACAATGAGCAGTTCTTC	CASSQDGILTSRIYNEQFF
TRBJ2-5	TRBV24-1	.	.	TGTGCCACCAGTGATTTGGAGGGGGACCAGGAGACCCAGTACTTC	CATSDLEGDQETQYF
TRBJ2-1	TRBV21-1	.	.	TGTGCCAGCATGATAAGCGGGAGTAACTACAATGAGCAGTTCTTC	CASMISGSNYNEQFF
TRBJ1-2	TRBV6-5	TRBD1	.	TGTGCCAGCACCTCCGGGACAGGGAACTATGGCTACACCTTC	CASTSGTGNYGYTF
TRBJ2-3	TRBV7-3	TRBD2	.	TGTGCCAGCAGCTTAAACGTTGCGGGAGGGCCAGATACGCAGTATTTT	CASSLNVAGGPDTQYF
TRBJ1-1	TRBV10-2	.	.	TGCGCCAGCAGTGAAGTCAGCCTCGGGGTCACTGAAGCTTTCTTT	CASSEVSLGVTEAFF
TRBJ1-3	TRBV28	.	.	TGTGCCAGCAGTTTTCAGACAGGTTTCTCTGGAAACACCATATATTTT	CASSFQTGFSGNTIYF
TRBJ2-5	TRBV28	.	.	TGTGCCAGCAGTCGTTCGGAGTTACAAGAGACCCAGTACTTC	CASSRSELQETQYF
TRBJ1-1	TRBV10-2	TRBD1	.	TGCGCGAGCGGGGGGACAGGGTTGAGAACTGAAGCTTTCTTT	CASGGTGLRTEAFF
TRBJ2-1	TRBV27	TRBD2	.	TGTGCCAGCAGTTTTGGGGGGGACTACAATGAGCAGTTCTTC	CASSFGGDYNEQFF
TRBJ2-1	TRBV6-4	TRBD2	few	TGTGCCAGCAGTGACTCCCTAGCGGGAGACGGGAACAATGAGCAGTTCTTC	CASSDSLAGDGNNEQFF
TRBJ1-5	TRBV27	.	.	TGTGCCAGCAGTTTAGGCTTTGGGCGTTTGGAGCCCCAGCATTTT	CASSLGFGRLEPQHF
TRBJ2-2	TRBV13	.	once	TGTGCCAGCAGCTCCCTAGAGGGCACCGGGGAGCTGTTTTTT	CASSSLEGTGELFF
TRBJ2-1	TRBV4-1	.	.	TGCGCCAGCTTCTCAGCGCGCAATGAGCAGTTCTTC	CASFSARNEQFF
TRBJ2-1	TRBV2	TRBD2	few	TGTGCCAGCAGTGAGAGCGGGATAGACGCCTACAATGAGCAGTTCTTC	CASSESGIDAYNEQFF